Shown below are 5 T cell receptor beta chains from a single sample sequenced in a study of blood T cell repertoires in COVID-19. TCRdb's table, derived via immunoSEQ multiplex PCR, lists solely in-frame clones and lacks some. The repertoire holds roughly 200,000 clones, 87% seen once, with 10% to 13% in the top ten. The specimen was PBMCs or T cells enriched from blood (not recorded which). Receptors were obtained from a man aged 18 to 35 with acute COVID-19.

The rearrangement joins TRBV4-3 to TRBJ2-7, with 9 bases aligning to TRBD2. Trimming removed 0 bases from V and 1 base from J; junction bases left unmatched: 4. The CDR3 extends over 16 amino acids. CDR1 is LGHNA and CDR2 is YSLEER in the germline V gene. CDR3 residues: CASSQDISGGSYEQYF. In DNA form, the CDR3 reads TGCGCCAGCAGCCAAGATATTAGCGGGGGATCCTACGAGCAGTACTTC.

The gene calls are TRBV2 and TRBJ1-4; 8 nucleotides align to TRBD1. The CDR3 length is 15 residues. Trimming removed 5 bases from V and 3 bases from J; junction bases left unmatched: 5. Germline assignment: CDR1 SNHLY and CDR2 FYNNEI. CDR3 in amino acids: CASSSQGAPNEKLFF. CDR3 coding DNA: TGTGCCAGCAGTTCGCAGGGGGCCCCTAATGAAAAACTGTTTTTT.

This sequence joins TRBV12-3 or TRBV12-4 and TRBJ1-1, with unresolved D. The germline V and J ends were trimmed by 1 base and 11 bases, with 11 bases remaining between them. The CDR3 covers 12 residues. This CDR3 reads CASSLERQRAFF. The CDR3 region has the DNA TGTGCCAGCAGTTTAGAGAGGCAGAGGGCTTTCTTT.

J is TRBJ1-1 and V is TRBV7-8, with 9 bases aligning to TRBD1. Germline CDR1 SGHVS, CDR2 FQNEAQ. The CDR3 totals 15 residues. Trimming removed 3 bases from V and 3 bases from J; junction bases left unmatched: 5. The CDR3 DNA follows: TGTGCCAGCAGCTTGACGACAGGGGGATACACTGAAGCTTTCTTT. Residues: CASSLTTGGYTEAFF.

This clone has more than one count but fewer than ten. The rearrangement links TRBV4-2 to TRBJ2-2; D unclear. This CDR3 contains 13 residues. V dropped 0 bases and J dropped 5 bases, with 4 bases sitting between them. Germline lookup yields CDR1 LGHNA and CDR2 YNFKEQ. Here the CDR3 DNA reads TGTGCCAGCAGCCAAGATTTAACCGGGGAGCTGTTTTTT. Its translation: CASSQDLTGELFF.